The 3 T cell receptor beta chains below come from one sample, sequenced in a study of T-cell reconstitution after alpha-beta-depleted transplantation in children. Unique molecular identifiers were used in preparing the TCRbeta library. In TCRdb, the PCR reads were re-called with MiXCR into one record per CDR3 protein. The top ten clones hold approximately 4.5% of a sample with about 870,000 distinct CDR3 sequences, around 17% of them seen once. The input for sequencing was PBMCs, mostly from graft donor cells, taken 360 days after TCRalphabeta/CD19-depleted stem cell transplant. The source is a male patient between 5 and 17 years old who had a stem cell transplant for acute lymphoblastic leukemia, so the T cells may come from the graft donor.

The V call is TRBV5-1, the J call TRBJ2-7; 10 bases align to TRBD2. Germline values: CDR1 SGHRS, CDR2 YFSETQ. J gave up 3 bases and V 5 bases, and 5 bases lay outside the gene matches. CDR3 length: 14 residues. For the CDR3, the DNA is TGCGCCAGCAGGACCACTAGCGGGAACTACGAGCAGTACTTC. Translating it yields CASRTTSGNYEQYF.

V usage is TRBV29-1 and J usage is TRBJ1-2, with 8 bases matching TRBD1. The trim removed 7 bases at V and 2 bases at J, leaving 12 bases unmatched. The CDR3 contains 15 residues. Germline assignment: CDR1 SQVTM and CDR2 ANQGSEA. The CDR3 loop reads CSAWTGSRANYGYTF. CDR3 DNA: TGCAGCGCCTGGACAGGGTCAAGGGCAAACTATGGCTACACCTTC. Looking up the rest from reference TRBV29-1 and TRBJ1-2 gives the full variable domain: SAVISQKPSRDICQRGTSLTIQCQVDSQVTMMFWYRQQPGQSLTLIATANQGSEATYESGFVIDKFPISRPNLTFSTLTVSNMSPEDSSIYLCSAWTGSRANYGYTFGSGTRLTVV.

The gene calls are TRBV25-1 and TRBJ2-1; TRBD1 or TRBD2 may be the D gene (5 bases each). Germline values: CDR1 MGHDK, CDR2 SYGVNS. The CDR3 is 12 amino acids. The V end lost 6 bases, the J end lost 15 bases, and 18 bases lay between the germline ends. The CDR3 loop reads CASRDDSRRRFF. The CDR3 DNA reads TGTGCCAGCAGAGACGACAGTCGGAGGCGGTTCTTC.